The rows below give T cell receptor beta chains drawn from one sample of a study of graft-versus-host responses after intestinal transplantation. Their antigens are not known. TCRdb keeps only in-frame clones here, not all; method: immunoSEQ multiplex PCR. The profile shows tens of thousands of clones, roughly 91% of them singletons. This sample comprised unstimulated CD8+ T cells sorted from spleen or lymph node cells, obtained before intestinal transplant. The receptor source for this set is a human donor who received an intestinal transplant. Both conserved end residues are part of each CDR3. D genes are given only for firm matches. A row's size may be missing; if present it is once, few, many or a size class.

size,D,V,J,CDR3,DNA
.,.,TRBV2,TRBJ2-7,CASSERRGGSYEQYF,TGTGCCAGCAGTGAAAGGCGGGGTGGATCCTACGAGCAGTACTTC
.,.,TRBV19,TRBJ1-1,CASSIMGEGTEAFF,TGTGCCAGTAGTATAATGGGGGAGGGCACTGAAGCTTTCTTT
.,TRBD1,TRBV7-9,TRBJ2-1,CASSLTTGSPEQFF,TGTGCCAGCAGCTTAACGACAGGGTCTCCTGAGCAGTTCTTC
.,.,TRBV30,TRBJ1-1,CAWSVGGTNTEAFF,TGTGCCTGGAGTGTCGGGGGAACGAACACTGAAGCTTTCTTT
.,TRBD1,TRBV6-5,TRBJ1-5,CASSLQGGTNQPQHF,TGTGCCAGCAGTTTGCAAGGGGGCACCAATCAGCCCCAGCATTTT
.,TRBD2,TRBV11-2,TRBJ2-7,CASSSGTSGRALRYEQYF,TGTGCCAGCAGCTCAGGGACTAGCGGGAGGGCCCTTCGCTACGAGCAGTACTTC
.,.,TRBV2,TRBJ2-2,CARTLTGGELFF,TGTGCCAGAACCTTGACAGGCGGGGAGCTGTTTTTT
.,TRBD1,TRBV19,TRBJ2-1,CASRITGVSYNEQFF,TGTGCCAGTAGGATTACAGGGGTCTCCTACAATGAGCAGTTCTTC
.,TRBD1,TRBV6-1,TRBJ2-7,CASRLGTGTSYEQYF,TGTGCCAGCAGACTAGGGACAGGGACGTCCTACGAGCAGTACTTC
.,TRBD2,TRBV4-2,TRBJ2-1,CASSLRLASQNNEQFF,TGTGCCAGCAGCCTGAGACTAGCTTCCCAAAACAATGAGCAGTTCTTC
.,.,TRBV4-1,TRBJ1-4,CASSQREDNEKLFF,TGCGCCAGCAGCCAACGAGAAGATAATGAAAAACTGTTTTTT
once,.,TRBV6-5,TRBJ1-3,CASSYSSENTIYF,TGTGCCAGCAGTTACTCGAGTGAGAACACCATATATTTT
.,.,TRBV10-3,TRBJ1-2,CAISGTWNYGYTF,TGTGCCATCAGTGGGACTTGGAACTATGGCTACACCTTC
.,TRBD2,TRBV6-1,TRBJ2-3,CASSEAPRLAGGADTQYF,TGTGCCAGCAGTGAAGCCCCCCGGCTAGCGGGAGGAGCGGATACGCAGTATTTT
.,.,TRBV29-1,TRBJ2-1,CSVVLSGGRNNEQFF,TGCAGCGTTGTCCTGAGCGGAGGACGCAACAATGAGCAGTTCTTC